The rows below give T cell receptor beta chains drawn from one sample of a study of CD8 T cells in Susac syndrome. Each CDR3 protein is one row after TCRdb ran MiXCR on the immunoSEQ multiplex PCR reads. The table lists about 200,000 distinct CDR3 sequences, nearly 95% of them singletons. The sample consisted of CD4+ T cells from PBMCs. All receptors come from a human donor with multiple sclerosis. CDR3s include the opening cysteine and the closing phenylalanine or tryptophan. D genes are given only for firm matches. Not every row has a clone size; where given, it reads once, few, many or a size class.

DNA: TGTGCCAGCAGTGGCGCCGGGGGGGGCACTGAAGCTTTCTTT
CDR3: CASSGAGGGTEAFF
J: TRBJ1-1
size: -
D: -
V: TRBV6-6

DNA: TGCGCCAGCAGCTTGCTAGCGGGAGATGCAGATACGCAGTATTTT
CDR3: CASSLLAGDADTQYF
J: TRBJ2-3
size: -
D: TRBD2
V: TRBV5-1

DNA: TGCAGTGCTAGGACTAGCGGGGGCACAGATACGCAGTATTTT
CDR3: CSARTSGGTDTQYF
J: TRBJ2-3
size: few
D: TRBD2
V: TRBV20-1

DNA: TGTGCCAGCAGCTTTACTTCATGGGTAAATGAGCAGTTCTTC
CDR3: CASSFTSWVNEQFF
J: TRBJ2-1
size: -
D: -
V: TRBV11-2

DNA: TGTGCCAGCAGACAAGCCGCTAACTATGGCTACACCTTC
CDR3: CASRQAANYGYTF
J: TRBJ1-2
size: -
D: -
V: TRBV12-3/TRBV12-4

DNA: TGCAGCGTTGGGGCGGGGGGGAATCAGCCCCAGCATTTT
CDR3: CSVGAGGNQPQHF
J: TRBJ1-5
size: -
D: -
V: TRBV29-1

DNA: TGTGCCACCAGTGCAGTTAGCGGGAGGGATGAGCAGTTCTTC
CDR3: CATSAVSGRDEQFF
J: TRBJ2-1
size: -
D: TRBD2
V: TRBV24-1

DNA: TGTGCCAGCTCACCTCAGGTAACAGCCACACCGTCTTCACCCCTCCACTTT
CDR3: CASSPQVTATPSSPLHF
J: TRBJ1-6
size: once
D: -
V: TRBV18

DNA: TGTGCCTGGAGTGTCGGGAGTGGTGAGCAGTTCTTC
CDR3: CAWSVGSGEQFF
J: TRBJ2-1
size: few
D: -
V: TRBV30

DNA: TGTGCCTGGAGTGCTACACTGTACCAAGAGACCCAGTACTTC
CDR3: CAWSATLYQETQYF
J: TRBJ2-5
size: few
D: -
V: TRBV30

DNA: TGTGCCAGCAGTTTAAGGGGACAGAAGTATTCACCCCTCCACTTT
CDR3: CASSLRGQKYSPLHF
J: TRBJ1-6
size: -
D: TRBD1
V: TRBV27

DNA: TGTGCCAGCAGCTTAATCTTAACTAGCGGACCCTACGAGCAGTACTTC
CDR3: CASSLILTSGPYEQYF
J: TRBJ2-7
size: once
D: TRBD2
V: TRBV7-9

DNA: TGTGCCAGCAGCGCCGGAGGACAGGCTGACTACGAGCAGTACTTC
CDR3: CASSAGGQADYEQYF
J: TRBJ2-7
size: -
D: TRBD1
V: TRBV9

DNA: TGTGCCAGCAGCTTGGGAGCGGTGCGGGATACGCAGTATTTT
CDR3: CASSLGAVRDTQYF
J: TRBJ2-3
size: -
D: -
V: TRBV7-8

DNA: TGTGCCAGCAGCCAAGGGGCGTTAGGAGGCTACACCTTC
CDR3: CASSQGALGGYTF
J: TRBJ1-2
size: -
D: -
V: TRBV3-1

DNA: TGTGCCAGCAGCTTAGCGCGGGAGGGGAAAAACATTCAGTACTTC
CDR3: CASSLAREGKNIQYF
J: TRBJ2-4
size: -
D: TRBD2
V: TRBV7-8

DNA: TGTGCCAGCAGCGCAGACAGGGTGAAAGGAGATACGCAGTATTTT
CDR3: CASSADRVKGDTQYF
J: TRBJ2-3
size: -
D: TRBD1
V: TRBV9

DNA: TGTGCCAGCAGCTCAATTGGCGGTTGGTCAGGGGCCTACAATGAGCAGTTCTTC
CDR3: CASSSIGGWSGAYNEQFF
J: TRBJ2-1
size: once
D: -
V: TRBV7-3

DNA: TGCAGTGCTCGGTCAGGAGTCTACGAGCAGTACTTC
CDR3: CSARSGVYEQYF
J: TRBJ2-7
size: once
D: -
V: TRBV20-1

DNA: TGTGCCAGCAGTTCCCGATATTCACCCCTCCACTTT
CDR3: CASSSRYSPLHF
J: TRBJ1-6
size: -
D: -
V: TRBV12-3/TRBV12-4

DNA: TGTGCCGCACGCCAGGGACAGGGGGTCTACGAGCAGTACTTC
CDR3: CAARQGQGVYEQYF
J: TRBJ2-7
size: -
D: TRBD1
V: TRBV2

DNA: TGCAGCGTCGGACCAAACCCAGCGGGAGGGCCGGAGCAGTACTTC
CDR3: CSVGPNPAGGPEQYF
J: TRBJ2-7
size: -
D: TRBD2
V: TRBV29-1

DNA: TGCGCCAGCAGAGGACAGGGGGCGGCCTACGAGCAGTACTTC
CDR3: CASRGQGAAYEQYF
J: TRBJ2-7
size: -
D: TRBD1
V: TRBV5-1

DNA: TGCGCCCAGGGAGGGGGAGGATATGGCTACACCTTC
CDR3: CAQGGGGYGYTF
J: TRBJ1-2
size: -
D: -
V: TRBV29-1

DNA: TGTGCCAGCTCACGGGTAGGGGACAATCAGCCCCAGCATTTT
CDR3: CASSRVGDNQPQHF
J: TRBJ1-5
size: -
D: -
V: TRBV18

DNA: TGTGCCAGCAGCCGACTGGAAGATCGGGCTGGGGCCAACGTCCTGACTTTC
CDR3: CASSRLEDRAGANVLTF
J: TRBJ2-6
size: -
D: -
V: TRBV14

DNA: TGCAGTGCCTTGCTAGCGGGAACGGGGGATACGCAGTATTTT
CDR3: CSALLAGTGDTQYF
J: TRBJ2-3
size: -
D: TRBD2
V: TRBV20-1

DNA: TGCGCCAGCAGCCAAGATCGGAAGCGGGAGGGCCGATGCGAGCAGTACTTC
CDR3: CASSQDRKREGRCEQYF
J: TRBJ2-7
size: -
D: TRBD2
V: TRBV4-1

DNA: TGTGCCACCAGTGATCGAGGACTAGCGGAGCAGTTCTTC
CDR3: CATSDRGLAEQFF
J: TRBJ2-1
size: -
D: TRBD2
V: TRBV24-1

DNA: TGTGCCAGCAGCCAAGTGACAACGTACCAAGAGACCCAGTACTTC
CDR3: CASSQVTTYQETQYF
J: TRBJ2-5
size: -
D: -
V: TRBV3-1

DNA: TGTGCCAGCAGTTATACCTACGAGCAGTACTTC
CDR3: CASSYTYEQYF
J: TRBJ2-7
size: few
D: -
V: TRBV2

DNA: TGTGCCAGTAGTCGTCGTGATACTGAAGCTTTCTTT
CDR3: CASSRRDTEAFF
J: TRBJ1-1
size: -
D: -
V: TRBV19

DNA: TGTGCCAGTAGTATAGTACAGAACACTGAAGCTTTCTTT
CDR3: CASSIVQNTEAFF
J: TRBJ1-1
size: once
D: -
V: TRBV19

DNA: TGTGCCAGCAGCGTAGAGGCAGGACCCAACAATGAGCAGTTCTTC
CDR3: CASSVEAGPNNEQFF
J: TRBJ2-1
size: -
D: -
V: TRBV9

DNA: TGTGCCAGCTCACCAGTTCCGGGACAGGGGATTTACAATGAGCAGTTCTTC
CDR3: CASSPVPGQGIYNEQFF
J: TRBJ2-1
size: -
D: TRBD1
V: TRBV18

DNA: TGTGCCAGCAGCCACGGGGCGGGCACTGAAGCTTTCTTT
CDR3: CASSHGAGTEAFF
J: TRBJ1-1
size: -
D: -
V: TRBV6-6

DNA: TGTGCCAGCAAGCCGAGGACAGGGGGGTTCTACGAGCAGTACTTC
CDR3: CASKPRTGGFYEQYF
J: TRBJ2-7
size: -
D: TRBD1
V: TRBV27

DNA: TGTGCCAGCAGCACCCGCCGGGACAGTACCTACGAGCAGTACTTC
CDR3: CASSTRRDSTYEQYF
J: TRBJ2-7
size: -
D: TRBD1
V: TRBV7-8

DNA: TGTGCCAGCACCCCTAGTGGGGTGGGGTATGGCTACACCTTC
CDR3: CASTPSGVGYGYTF
J: TRBJ1-2
size: -
D: -
V: TRBV11-2

DNA: TGTGCCAGCACCCACAGGGCCCCGAACACTGAAGCTTTCTTT
CDR3: CASTHRAPNTEAFF
J: TRBJ1-1
size: -
D: -
V: TRBV7-9

DNA: TGTGCCAGCAGCTCCGGGACCGGTAGCTCCTACAATGAGCAGTTCTTC
CDR3: CASSSGTGSSYNEQFF
J: TRBJ2-1
size: -
D: -
V: TRBV12-3/TRBV12-4

DNA: TGTGCCAGCAGTTACGGGTCAGGGAGTCAGCCCCAGCATTTT
CDR3: CASSYGSGSQPQHF
J: TRBJ1-5
size: once
D: -
V: TRBV6-2/TRBV6-3

DNA: TGTGCCAGCAGTGAATCCTACGGTGAAAAACTGTTTTTT
CDR3: CASSESYGEKLFF
J: TRBJ1-4
size: -
D: -
V: TRBV25-1

DNA: TGTGCCACCAGGGGGGGTAGCACAGATACGCAGTATTTT
CDR3: CATRGGSTDTQYF
J: TRBJ2-3
size: -
D: -
V: TRBV24-1

DNA: TGTGCCAGCAGAGGGACAGGGGGGAGCGGCAATCAGCCCCAGCATTTT
CDR3: CASRGTGGSGNQPQHF
J: TRBJ1-5
size: once
D: TRBD1
V: TRBV6-2/TRBV6-3

DNA: TGCGCCAGCAGTCAACCGGGACGGGGTCTCTGGGAGCAGTACTTC
CDR3: CASSQPGRGLWEQYF
J: TRBJ2-7
size: -
D: -
V: TRBV23-1

DNA: TGCAGTGCTAGCCCCGTGACAGATCTCTACGAGCAGTACTTC
CDR3: CSASPVTDLYEQYF
J: TRBJ2-7
size: -
D: -
V: TRBV20-1

DNA: TGTGCCCGTAGGCGGACAGCGAACACTGAAGCTTTCTTT
CDR3: CARRRTANTEAFF
J: TRBJ1-1
size: -
D: -
V: TRBV30

DNA: TGTGCCAGCAGCCAAGGGCTCTATGGTGATGGCTACACCTTC
CDR3: CASSQGLYGDGYTF
J: TRBJ1-2
size: -
D: -
V: TRBV3-1

DNA: TGTGCCAGCTCCGGCAGGGGCTACGAGCAGTACTTC
CDR3: CASSGRGYEQYF
J: TRBJ2-7
size: -
D: -
V: TRBV11-2

DNA: TGTGCCAGCAGTCGTCAGGGCAACTCTGGAAACACCATATATTTT
CDR3: CASSRQGNSGNTIYF
J: TRBJ1-3
size: -
D: -
V: TRBV6-5

DNA: TGTGCCAGCAGCGATCCTCCAGGAGGCGAGCAGTACTTC
CDR3: CASSDPPGGEQYF
J: TRBJ2-7
size: -
D: -
V: TRBV9